Shown below are 30 T cell receptor beta chains from a single sample sequenced in a study of blood T cell repertoires in COVID-19. Repertoires were generated with immunoSEQ multiplex PCR, while TCRdb's copy carries only in-frame clones and drops some. Seen here are approximately 100,000 clones, 80% to 90% observed once, and the top ten hold 25%. The material sequenced was peripheral blood. These receptors were collected from a man in his 60s with acute or convalescent COVID-19.

This chain uses TRBV18 with TRBJ1-1, with a possible D match to TRBD1 (5 bases). The CDR3 is 15 amino acids. V gave up 3 bases and J gave up 4 bases, with 15 bases separating them. Germline CDR1 and CDR2: KGHSH and LQKENI. Written as DNA, the CDR3 is TGTGCCAGCTCACCGCCGGGACGGGGGGGCACTGAAGCTTTCTTT. This codes for CASSPPGRGGTEAFF.

This clone has just one count. The chain is built from TRBV19 and TRBJ1-5; TRBD1 matches at 7 bases. This CDR3 has 14 residues. V lost 3 bases and J lost 7; bases outside the gene matches: 6. Looked up from germline, CDR1 is LNHDA and CDR2 is SQIVND (reference sequence). CDR3 amino acids: CASSIYRGGQPQHF. In DNA, the CDR3 is TGTGCCAGTAGTATCTACAGGGGTGGACAGCCCCAGCATTTT.

A few counts support this clone. The chain joins TRBV25-1 to TRBJ1-1, with TRBD1 as a possible D gene (5 bases). Trimming took off 6 bases at V and 4 bases at J, with 12 bases between the two ends. The CDR3 covers 13 residues. The germline V gene has CDR1 MGHDK and CDR2 SYGVNS. The CDR3 DNA follows: TGTGCCAGCAGAGGGGTGGGAACCACTGAAGCTTTCTTT. It specifies CASRGVGTTEAFF.

This chain uses TRBV29-1 with TRBJ1-5; 7 bases match TRBD1. Germline V CDR1 and CDR2: SQVTM, ANQGSEA. The CDR3 runs 15 residues. Germline trimming cut 5 bases from V and 4 bases from J; bases unmatched to any gene: 11. For the CDR3, the DNA is TGCAGCGTTTCGACAGGGAATGGTGGAAATCAGCCCCAGCATTTT. It is translated as CSVSTGNGGNQPQHF.

The genes are TRBV6-5 and TRBJ1-1; the match to TRBD1 covers 8 bases. Per the germline V gene, CDR1 is MNHEY and CDR2 is SVGAGI. The CDR3 spans 16 residues. V lost 4 bases and J lost 0; bases outside the gene matches: 7. DNA of the CDR3: TGTGCCAGCAGTTTCCTCTCACAGGGGGTGAACACTGAAGCTTTCTTT. Translation gives CASSFLSQGVNTEAFF.

The chain employs TRBV18 and TRBJ1-2; TRBD1 aligns across 10 bases. With 2 bases clipped from V and 5 bases from J, the junction kept 2 bases outside the gene matches. CDR3 length equals 14 residues. Germline V lookup: CDR1 KGHSH, CDR2 LQKENI. CDR3 bases: TGTGCCAGCTCACCAGGGGACAGGGGTTATGGCTACACCTTC. It codes for CASSPGDRGYGYTF.

The chain has TRBV4-1 and TRBJ2-5; possibly TRBD1 for D (5 bases). This CDR3 spans 18 amino acids. Germline V gene sequence: CDR1 MGHRA, CDR2 YSYEKL. The V end was cut by 0 bases, the J end by 5 bases, with 22 bases between. Written as DNA, the CDR3 is TGCGCCAGCAGCCAAGAGATTGGGGCAGGGTTCGTAAGGGAGACCCAGTACTTC. This sequence encodes CASSQEIGAGFVRETQYF.

The gene calls are TRBV7-2 and TRBJ2-3, with D uncertain. The V end was cut by 6 bases, the J end by 4 bases, with 5 bases between. CDR3 size: 11 residues. Germline V CDR1 and CDR2: SGHTA, FQGNSA. CDR3 in amino acids: CASRRADTQYF. CDR3 DNA sequence: TGTGCCAGCAGGAGAGCAGATACGCAGTATTTT.

This clone has just a few counts. V usage is TRBV4-1 and J usage is TRBJ1-4; D is perhaps TRBD1 (6 bases). V lost 3 bases and J 8 bases, leaving 13 bases between the germline ends. The CDR3 loop spans 14 amino acids. Per germline, CDR1 MGHRA and CDR2 YSYEKL. CDR3 sequence (DNA): TGCGCCAGCAGCCAGTGGGACATAAGGGAAAAACTGTTTTTT. Encoded protein: CASSQWDIREKLFF.

This clone was observed a single time. V gene TRBV5-1 combines with J gene TRBJ2-5, with TRBD2 identical over 9 bases. Germline V lookup: CDR1 SGHRS, CDR2 YFSETQ. The J segment lost 0 bases and the V segment lost 4 bases, leaving 7 bases of the junction unmatched. This CDR3 comprises 16 residues. CDR3 residues: CASSTAGTSNQETQYF. The CDR3 region has the DNA TGCGCCAGCAGCACAGCCGGGACTAGCAACCAAGAGACCCAGTACTTC.

The rearrangement links TRBV6-2 or TRBV6-3 to TRBJ1-5, with TRBD1 matching over 9 bases. Germline CDR1 MNHEY, CDR2 SVGEGT. The length of the CDR3 is 14 residues. The trim removed 4 bases at V and 4 bases at J, leaving 2 bases unmatched. In nucleotides, the CDR3 is TGTGCCAGCAGTTGGGACAGGGAAAATCAGCCCCAGCATTTT. Residues: CASSWDRENQPQHF.

The chain carries TRBV5-6 and TRBJ2-6; no clear D gene. This CDR3 contains 16 residues. CDR1 and CDR2 (germline): SGHDT, YYEEEE. Trimming left V 1 base short and J 4 bases short, with 12 bases between. The CDR3 loop reads CASSLPRVEGANVLTF. The CDR3 coding sequence is TGTGCCAGCAGCTTGCCCCGGGTAGAAGGGGCCAACGTCCTGACTTTC.

The chain joins TRBV6-4 to TRBJ1-5; D ambiguous. The CDR3 sequence is 13 residues long. Germline CDR1 is MRHNA and CDR2 is SNTAGT. Trimming removed 5 bases from V and 4 bases from J, with 9 bases in between. CDR3: CASSPELNQPQHF. In DNA form, the CDR3 reads TGTGCCAGCAGTCCAGAATTAAATCAGCCCCAGCATTTT.

The rearrangement links TRBV4-2 to TRBJ1-1, with a possible D match to TRBD1 (5 bases). This CDR3 has 15 residues. Trimming took off 3 bases at V and 7 bases at J, with 18 bases between the two ends. Germline V CDR1 and CDR2: LGHNA, YNFKEQ. CDR3 sequence: CASSQENRQYYEAFF. In DNA form, the CDR3 reads TGTGCCAGCAGCCAGGAGAACCGACAGTACTATGAAGCTTTCTTT.

The rearrangement uses TRBV9 and TRBJ2-7, with 8 bases fitting TRBD2. Germline V lookup: CDR1 SGDLS, CDR2 YYNGEE. The CDR3 is made up of 18 amino acids. J was trimmed by 2 bases and V by 0 bases; bases with no gene match: 13. CDR3 DNA sequence: TGTGCCAGCAGCGTAGCTGGCAGCGTAAGCGGGGGTCCCTACGAGCAGTACTTC. Its protein product is CASSVAGSVSGGPYEQYF.

The chain recombines TRBV12-3 or TRBV12-4 with TRBJ2-5, with TRBD1 identical over 9 bases. V gave up 6 bases and J gave up 2 bases; unmatched junction bases: 1. The CDR3 runs 13 residues. CDR3 loop: CASRQGAQETQYF. CDR3 DNA sequence: TGTGCCAGCAGACAGGGGGCACAAGAGACCCAGTACTTC.

This chain joins TRBV10-3 and TRBJ1-4; 9 positions agree with TRBD1. From germline, CDR1 is ENHRY and CDR2 SYGVKD. The CDR3 has 18 residues. V lost 3 bases, J lost 0 bases, and 8 bases stayed unmatched. The CDR3 protein is CAISDPQGQGPTNEKLFF. In DNA, the CDR3 is TGTGCCATCAGTGACCCCCAAGGACAGGGGCCAACTAATGAAAAACTGTTTTTT.

The chain couples TRBV5-6 to TRBJ1-2; 11 bases are a match to TRBD1. Germline V gene sequence: CDR1 SGHDT, CDR2 YYEEEE. The CDR3 has 15 amino acids. V trimming: 2 bases; J trimming: 6 bases; junction bases outside the gene matches: 6. The CDR3 nucleotides are TGTGCCAGCAGCTTTGGGGACAGGGGGTTTGATGGCTACACCTTC. Its translation is CASSFGDRGFDGYTF.

This sequence joins TRBV28 and TRBJ1-4, with D possibly TRBD1 on 6 matching bases. This CDR3 has 17 residues. V was pared by 6 bases and J by 0 bases, with 17 bases between. CDR1 is MDHEN and CDR2 is SYDVKM in the germline V gene. The CDR3 DNA follows: TGTGCCAGCAGCCCCAGACCGGACAGCTCAACTAATGAAAAACTGTTTTTT. It translates to CASSPRPDSSTNEKLFF.

The CDR3 bases are TGTGCCAGCTCACCAGGGACAGGGCTTTCCGGACAGCAGTTCTTC. Its protein product is CASSPGTGLSGQQFF. The chain joins TRBV18 to TRBJ2-1; TRBD1 agrees at 9 bases. The CDR3 is 15 residues long. V gave up 2 bases and J gave up 11 bases; unmatched junction bases: 10. The germline CDR1 and CDR2 sequences are KGHSH and LQKENI.

The rearrangement links TRBV2 to TRBJ2-7; 7 nucleotides match TRBD1. Trimming cost V 10 bases and J 4 bases; bases outside gene matches: 13. Looked up from germline, CDR1 is SNHLY and CDR2 is FYNNEI. The CDR3 spans 14 residues. This chain's CDR3 is CATQAGGREYEQYF. DNA for the CDR3: TGTGCCACTCAAGCAGGGGGACGCGAATACGAGCAGTACTTC.

This chain uses TRBV5-1 with TRBJ1-5, with a tentative D call TRBD1 (6 bases). Germline V gene lookup returns CDR1 SGHRS and CDR2 YFSETQ. This CDR3 is built from 15 residues. Trimming shortened V by 4 bases and J by 1 base, and 12 bases separated the two germline ends. CDR3 sequence (DNA): TGCGCCAGCAGCCAAGGGGGTCTCAGCAATCAGCCCCAGCATTTT. It translates to CASSQGGLSNQPQHF.

The CDR3 loop is CASSLQALNSPLHF. CDR3 DNA sequence: TGCGCCAGCAGCTTACAGGCCCTTAATTCACCCCTCCACTTT. The gene calls are TRBV5-1 and TRBJ1-6; D might be TRBD1 (5 bases). V lost 2 bases, J lost 6 bases, and 9 bases lay in between. The CDR3 has 14 amino acids. CDR1 SGHRS and CDR2 YFSETQ come from the germline V gene. The complete variable domain, with remaining parts taken from reference TRBV5-1 and TRBJ1-6, reads KAGVTQTPRYLIKTRGQQVTLSCSPISGHRSVSWYQQTPGQGLQFLFEYFSETQRNKGNFPGRFSGRQFSNSRSEMNVSTLELGDSALYLCASSLQALNSPLHFGNGTRLTVT.

This chain connects TRBV6-2 or TRBV6-3 to TRBJ1-1; TRBD1 agrees at 8 bases. The germline CDR1 and CDR2 sequences are MNHEY and SVGEGT. With 0 bases clipped from V and 7 bases from J, the junction kept 10 bases outside the gene matches. CDR3 length equals 16 residues. CDR3 coding DNA: TGTGCCAGCAGTTACTCGACCAGGGGGCAGGGCCTTGAAGCTTTCTTT. It yields the protein CASSYSTRGQGLEAFF.

The chain recombines TRBV6-4 with TRBJ2-1, with 8 positions matching TRBD2. The CDR3 extends over 15 amino acids. Germline V gene data show CDR1 as MRHNA and CDR2 as SNTAGT. V was pared by 6 bases and J by 6 bases, with 10 bases of the junction left unmatched. The CDR3 region is CASRGLNSGANEQFF. The CDR3 DNA reads TGTGCCAGCAGGGGACTTAATAGCGGGGCCAATGAGCAGTTCTTC.

The J gene is TRBJ2-1, the V gene TRBV5-1; a possible D gene is TRBD1 (6 bases). Trimming left V 4 bases short and J 0 bases short, with 8 bases between. Germline lookup yields CDR1 SGHRS and CDR2 YFSETQ. The CDR3 has 14 amino acids. In nucleotides, the CDR3 is TGCGCCAGCAGCACAGGGAGCTCCTACAATGAGCAGTTCTTC. This codes for CASSTGSSYNEQFF. The complete variable domain, with remaining parts taken from reference TRBV5-1 and TRBJ2-1, reads KAGVTQTPRYLIKTRGQQVTLSCSPISGHRSVSWYQQTPGQGLQFLFEYFSETQRNKGNFPGRFSGRQFSNSRSEMNVSTLELGDSALYLCASSTGSSYNEQFFGPGTRLTVL.

V usage is TRBV2 and J usage is TRBJ1-3; no firm D call. The length of the CDR3 is 15 residues. V lost 5 bases and J 4 bases, leaving 15 bases between the germline ends. In germline, CDR1 is SNHLY, CDR2 FYNNEI. The CDR3: CASSFGPNSGNTIYF. The CDR3, as DNA: TGTGCCAGCAGTTTTGGTCCTAACTCCGGAAACACCATATATTTT.

The chain joins TRBV19 to TRBJ2-3, with 9 bases aligning to TRBD1. The V gene's germline CDR1 is LNHDA and CDR2 SQIVND (reference sequence). The CDR3 runs 22 residues. J was trimmed by 2 bases and V by 5 bases; bases with no gene match: 26. The CDR3 sequence: CASSEGTGTGPTKPILTDTQYF. CDR3 DNA: TGTGCCAGTAGTGAGGGAACCGGGACAGGGCCCACCAAGCCCATACTCACAGATACGCAGTATTTT.

The chain links TRBV15 to TRBJ2-5; 8 bases line up with TRBD1. Trimming removed 4 bases from V and 0 bases from J; junction bases left unmatched: 4. Germline CDR1 reads LNHNV; CDR2 reads YYDKDF (reference sequence). The CDR3 has 15 residues. The CDR3 DNA reads as TGTGCCACCAGCATCCGGACAGGGCACCAAGAGACCCAGTACTTC. Amino acids: CATSIRTGHQETQYF.

The J gene is TRBJ2-7, the V gene TRBV27; 7 nucleotides match TRBD1. J was trimmed by 4 bases and V by 5 bases; bases with no gene match: 8. The V gene's germline CDR1 is MNHEY and CDR2 SMNVEV (reference sequence). The CDR3 has 14 amino acids. The CDR3 loop is CASSRQGKGYEQYV. The CDR3 DNA sequence: TGTGCCAGCAGTCGACAGGGAAAAGGATACGAGCAGTACGTC.